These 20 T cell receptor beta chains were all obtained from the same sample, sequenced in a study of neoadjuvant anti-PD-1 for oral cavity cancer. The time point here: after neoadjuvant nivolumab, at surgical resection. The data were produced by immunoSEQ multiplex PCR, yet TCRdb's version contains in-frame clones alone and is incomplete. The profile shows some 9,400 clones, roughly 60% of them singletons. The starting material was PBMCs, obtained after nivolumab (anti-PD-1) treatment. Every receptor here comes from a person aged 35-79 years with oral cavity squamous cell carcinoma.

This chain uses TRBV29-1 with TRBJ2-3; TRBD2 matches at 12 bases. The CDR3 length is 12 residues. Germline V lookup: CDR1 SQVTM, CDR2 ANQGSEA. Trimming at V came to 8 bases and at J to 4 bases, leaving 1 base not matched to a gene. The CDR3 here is CSSSGRADTQYF. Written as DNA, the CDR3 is TGCAGCTCTAGCGGGAGGGCAGATACGCAGTATTTT.

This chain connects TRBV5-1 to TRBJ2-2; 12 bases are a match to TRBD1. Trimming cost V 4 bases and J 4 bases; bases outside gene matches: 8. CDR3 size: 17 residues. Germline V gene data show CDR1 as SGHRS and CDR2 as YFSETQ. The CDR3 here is CASSAGTGGSGTGELFF. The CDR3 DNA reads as TGCGCCAGCAGCGCCGGGACAGGGGGCTCGGGCACCGGGGAGCTGTTTTTT. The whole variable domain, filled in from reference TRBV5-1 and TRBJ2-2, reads KAGVTQTPRYLIKTRGQQVTLSCSPISGHRSVSWYQQTPGQGLQFLFEYFSETQRNKGNFPGRFSGRQFSNSRSEMNVSTLELGDSALYLCASSAGTGGSGTGELFFGEGSRLTVL.

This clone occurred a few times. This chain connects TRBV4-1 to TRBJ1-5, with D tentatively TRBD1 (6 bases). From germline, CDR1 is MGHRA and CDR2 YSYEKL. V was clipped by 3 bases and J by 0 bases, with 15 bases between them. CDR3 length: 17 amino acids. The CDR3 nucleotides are TGCGCCAGCAGCCAGGTAATACAGGGCTATAGCAATCAGCCCCAGCATTTT. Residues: CASSQVIQGYSNQPQHF.

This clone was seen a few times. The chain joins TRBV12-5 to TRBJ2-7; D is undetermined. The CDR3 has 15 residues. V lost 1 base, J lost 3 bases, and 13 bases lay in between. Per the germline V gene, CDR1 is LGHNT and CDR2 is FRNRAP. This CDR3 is CASGLAHNSGYEQYF. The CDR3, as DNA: TGTGCTAGTGGTTTGGCACATAACTCAGGCTACGAGCAGTACTTC.

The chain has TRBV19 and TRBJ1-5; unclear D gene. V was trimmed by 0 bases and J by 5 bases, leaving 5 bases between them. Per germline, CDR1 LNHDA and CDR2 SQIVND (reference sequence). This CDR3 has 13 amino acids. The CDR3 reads CASSIDTDQPQHF. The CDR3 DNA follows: TGTGCCAGTAGTATAGATACAGATCAGCCCCAGCATTTT.

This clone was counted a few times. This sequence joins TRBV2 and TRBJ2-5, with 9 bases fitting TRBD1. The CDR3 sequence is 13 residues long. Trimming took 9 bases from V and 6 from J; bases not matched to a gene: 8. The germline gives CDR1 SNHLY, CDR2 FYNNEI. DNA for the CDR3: TGTGCCAGTAGTACAGGGGGCTGGAAGACCCAGTACTTC. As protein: CASSTGGWKTQYF.

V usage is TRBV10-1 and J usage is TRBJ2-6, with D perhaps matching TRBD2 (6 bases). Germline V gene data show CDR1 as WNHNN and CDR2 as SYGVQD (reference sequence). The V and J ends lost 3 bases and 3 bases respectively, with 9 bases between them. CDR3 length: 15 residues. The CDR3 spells CASSDLGSGANVLTF. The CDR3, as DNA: TGCGCCAGCAGTGATCTCGGGAGTGGGGCCAACGTCCTGACTTTC.

CDR3 sequence (DNA): TGTGCCAGCAGGACGACAGGGGCCTCCTACAATGAGCAGTTCTTC. It codes for CASRTTGASYNEQFF. This sequence joins TRBV5-6 and TRBJ2-1; 8 bases map to TRBD1. This CDR3 is built from 15 residues. Germline CDR1 reads SGHDT; CDR2 reads YYEEEE. V was clipped by 5 bases and J by 0 bases; unmatched bases: 4.

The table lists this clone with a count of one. CDR3 protein: CASSEVGLSGGNYLYEQYF. DNA for the CDR3: TGTGCCAGCAGTGAAGTCGGATTGAGCGGGGGTAACTATCTGTACGAGCAGTACTTC. This rearrangement joins TRBV2 to TRBJ2-7; 8 nucleotides line up with TRBD2. The CDR3 length is 19 residues. The ends lost 1 base at V and 4 bases at J; junction bases unmatched: 18. Germline V lookup: CDR1 SNHLY, CDR2 FYNNEI. Looking up the rest from reference TRBV2 and TRBJ2-7 gives the full variable domain: EPEVTQTPSHQVTQMGQEVILRCVPISNHLYFYWYRQILGQKVEFLVSFYNNEISEKSEIFDDQFSVERPDGSNFTLKIRSTKLEDSAMYFCASSEVGLSGGNYLYEQYFGPGTRLTVT.

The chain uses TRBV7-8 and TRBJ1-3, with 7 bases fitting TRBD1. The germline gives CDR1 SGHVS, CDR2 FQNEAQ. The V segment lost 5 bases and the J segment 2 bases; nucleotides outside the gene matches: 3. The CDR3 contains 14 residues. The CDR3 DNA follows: TGTGCCAGCAGCCTCGGGACAGCTGGAAACACCATATATTTT. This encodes CASSLGTAGNTIYF.

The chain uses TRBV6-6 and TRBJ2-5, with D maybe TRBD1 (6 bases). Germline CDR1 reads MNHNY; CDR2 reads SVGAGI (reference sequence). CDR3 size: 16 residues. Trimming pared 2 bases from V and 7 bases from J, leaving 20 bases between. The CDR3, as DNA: TGTGCCAGCAGTTACGGGGGAGACGGTAGCAGGGGGACCCAGTACTTC. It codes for CASSYGGDGSRGTQYF.

CDR3 in DNA: TGTGCCAGCAGCTTGACAGGGCTCACTGAAGCTTTCTTT. Translated: CASSLTGLTEAFF. V gene TRBV7-2 combines with J gene TRBJ1-1; 7 bases align to TRBD1. Germline-derived CDR1 and CDR2 are SGHTA and FQGNSA. The CDR3 extends over 13 amino acids. J lost 4 bases, V lost 3 bases, and 2 bases had no gene match.

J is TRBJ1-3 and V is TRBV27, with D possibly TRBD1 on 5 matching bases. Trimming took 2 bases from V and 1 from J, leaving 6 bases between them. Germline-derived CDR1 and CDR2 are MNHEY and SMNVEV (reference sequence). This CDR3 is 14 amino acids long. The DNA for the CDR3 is TGTGCCAGCAGTTTAACAGGTTCTGGAAACACCATATATTTT. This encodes CASSLTGSGNTIYF.

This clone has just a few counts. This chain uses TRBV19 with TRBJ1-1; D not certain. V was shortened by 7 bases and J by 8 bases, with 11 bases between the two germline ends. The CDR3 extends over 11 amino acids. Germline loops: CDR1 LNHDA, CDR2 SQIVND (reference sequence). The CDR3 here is CASNGKAEAFF. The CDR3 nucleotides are TGTGCCAGTAATGGGAAGGCCGAAGCTTTCTTT.

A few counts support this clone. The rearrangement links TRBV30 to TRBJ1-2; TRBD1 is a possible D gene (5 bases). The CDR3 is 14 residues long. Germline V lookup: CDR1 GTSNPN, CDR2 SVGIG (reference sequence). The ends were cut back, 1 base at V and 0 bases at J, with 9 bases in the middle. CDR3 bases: TGTGCCTGGAGTGGACAGCAATCTAACTATGGCTACACCTTC. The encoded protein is CAWSGQQSNYGYTF.

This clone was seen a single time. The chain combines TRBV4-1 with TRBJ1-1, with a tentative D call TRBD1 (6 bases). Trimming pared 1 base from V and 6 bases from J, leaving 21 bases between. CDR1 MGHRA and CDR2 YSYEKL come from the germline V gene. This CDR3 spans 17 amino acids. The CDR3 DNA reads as TGCGCCAGCAGCCAAGTGGAGGGTTCGGGGGGGCTTGCTGAAGCTTTCTTT. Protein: CASSQVEGSGGLAEAFF.

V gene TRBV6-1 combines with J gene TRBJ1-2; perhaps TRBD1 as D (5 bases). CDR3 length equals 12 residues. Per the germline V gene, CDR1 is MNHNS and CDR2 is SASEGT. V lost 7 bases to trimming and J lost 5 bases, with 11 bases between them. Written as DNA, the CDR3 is TGTGCCAGCACCCCCGGGGGATATGGCTACACCTTC. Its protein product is CASTPGGYGYTF.

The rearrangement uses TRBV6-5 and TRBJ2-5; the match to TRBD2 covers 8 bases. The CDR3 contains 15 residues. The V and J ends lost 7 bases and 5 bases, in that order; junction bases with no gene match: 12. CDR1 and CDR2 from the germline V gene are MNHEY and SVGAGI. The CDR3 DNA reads TGTGCCAGCACCTCCCCCCGAGCGGGGGCCGAGACCCAGTACTTC. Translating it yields CASTSPRAGAETQYF.

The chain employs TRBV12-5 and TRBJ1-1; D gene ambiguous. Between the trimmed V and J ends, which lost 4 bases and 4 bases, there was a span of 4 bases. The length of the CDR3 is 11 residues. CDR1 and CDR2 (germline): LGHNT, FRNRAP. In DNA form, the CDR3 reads TGTGCTAGTGGTTATACCACTGAAGCTTTCTTT. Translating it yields CASGYTTEAFF.

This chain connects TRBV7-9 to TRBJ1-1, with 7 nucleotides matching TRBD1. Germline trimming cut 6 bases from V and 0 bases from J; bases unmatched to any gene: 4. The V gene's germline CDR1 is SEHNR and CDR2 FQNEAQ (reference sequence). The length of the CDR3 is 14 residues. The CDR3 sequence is CASSSGQLNTEAFF. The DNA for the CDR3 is TGTGCCAGCAGTTCGGGACAGTTGAACACTGAAGCTTTCTTT.